This entry lists 8 T cell receptor beta chains sequenced from one sample in a study of human T cells and chemical hapten exposure (dated by TCRdb to the early 2020s). The sample's time point label, decoded: patch test 1, 2 weeks after DPC sensitization. Sample treatment or condition, as interpreted from the label and publication: therapeutic diphenylcyclopropenone sensitization with weekly scalp DPC. Library preparation was by RACE. Sequencing relied on a NextSeq 500. TCRdb reran the public reads through fastp at Q25 and MiXCR, keeping productive beta chains. Entries that share a CDR3 protein sequence are merged under the most common genes and DNA. The table for this sample lists 340,000 or so distinct CDR3 sequences; under 8% of them were counted only once. The ten largest clones add up to 8.4% of the sample. The sample consisted of whole blood, taken in connection with sensitization to the hapten diphenylcyclopropenone (DPC). The receptor set was obtained from a young woman with alopecia areata. Some clones in this sample may be carry-over from other donors' samples.

CDR3 in amino acids: CAIRGTGANVLTF. The DNA of the CDR3 is TGTGCCATCAGGGGAACCGGGGCCAACGTCCTGACTTTC. The chain links TRBV10-3 to TRBJ2-6; D gene unclear. Germline CDR1 and CDR2: ENHRY and SYGVKD. CDR3 size: 13 residues. Trimming shortened V by 6 bases and J by 4 bases, and 7 bases separated the two germline ends.

The genes are TRBV6-5 and TRBJ2-7; D is possibly TRBD2 (5 bases). Per the germline V gene, CDR1 is MNHEY and CDR2 is SVGAGI. V was pared by 8 bases and J by 6 bases, with 14 bases between. The CDR3 has 12 residues. CDR3 sequence: CASCLDRGEQYF. Written as DNA, the CDR3 is TGTGCCAGCTGTCTCGATCGGGGCGAGCAGTACTTC.

The chain carries TRBV7-9 and TRBJ2-1; TRBD2 aligns across 10 bases. The germline V gene has CDR1 SEHNR and CDR2 FQNEAQ (reference sequence). J was trimmed by 5 bases and V by 4 bases; bases with no gene match: 5. CDR3 size: 15 residues. CDR3 DNA: TGTGCCAGCAGCTCAAGCGGGGGGGATAACAATGAGCAGTTCTTC. Its protein product is CASSSSGGDNNEQFF.

There are a few counts of this clonotype. CDR3 nucleotide sequence: TGTGCCAGCAGTTTAGGTTGGCAGGGGGCTGACTATGGCTACACCTTC. It translates to CASSLGWQGADYGYTF. The chain couples TRBV12-3 or TRBV12-4 to TRBJ1-2; 8 nucleotides line up with TRBD1. V shed 1 base and J 3 bases; nucleotides not matched to a gene: 7. The CDR3 has 16 amino acids.

V and J are TRBV6-2 or TRBV6-3 and TRBJ2-1; TRBD2 might be the D (7 bases). This CDR3 spans 15 amino acids. Germline CDR1 is MNHEY and CDR2 is SVGEGT. Trimming removed 7 bases from V and 6 bases from J, with 19 bases in between. For the CDR3, the DNA is TGTGCCAGCACCACCCCGTTGGGGGGGCTCAATGAGCAGTTCTTC. Residues: CASTTPLGGLNEQFF.

The gene calls are TRBV10-3 and TRBJ2-3; a weak D match, TRBD2 (6 bases). Trimming cost V 0 bases and J 5 bases, with 12 bases left between them. The CDR3 runs to 15 residues. Germline V gene lookup returns CDR1 ENHRY and CDR2 SYGVKD. CDR3 sequence: CAISESSEGLDTQYF. The CDR3 region has the DNA TGTGCCATCAGTGAGTCGTCGGAGGGTTTAGATACGCAGTATTTT.

The chain carries TRBV5-5 and TRBJ1-2, with D unclear. Germline V gene data show CDR1 as SGHKS and CDR2 as YYEKEE (reference sequence). V was pared by 3 bases and J by 5 bases, with 8 bases between. CDR3 length: 12 amino acids. The CDR3 here is CASSSKAYGYTF. Written as DNA, the CDR3 is TGTGCCAGCAGCTCAAAGGCTTATGGCTACACCTTC.

The table lists this clonotype with many counts. This rearrangement joins TRBV5-1 to TRBJ2-5; possibly TRBD2 for D (6 bases). From germline, CDR1 is SGHRS and CDR2 YFSETQ. This CDR3 spans 18 amino acids. V lost 0 bases, J lost 0 bases, and 18 bases lay in between. This chain's CDR3 is CASSLGPSGRAYQETQYF. In nucleotides, the CDR3 is TGCGCCAGCAGCTTGGGACCTTCCGGGAGAGCTTACCAAGAGACCCAGTACTTC.